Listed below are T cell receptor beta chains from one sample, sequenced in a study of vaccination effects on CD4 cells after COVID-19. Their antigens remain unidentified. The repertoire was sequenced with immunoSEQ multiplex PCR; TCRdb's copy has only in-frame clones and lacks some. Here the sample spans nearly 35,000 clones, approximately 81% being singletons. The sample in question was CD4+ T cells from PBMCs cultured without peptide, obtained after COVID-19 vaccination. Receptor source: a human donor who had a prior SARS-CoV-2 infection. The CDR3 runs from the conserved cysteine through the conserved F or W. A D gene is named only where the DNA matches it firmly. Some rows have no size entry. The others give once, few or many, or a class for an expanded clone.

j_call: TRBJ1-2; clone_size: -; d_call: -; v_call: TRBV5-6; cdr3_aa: CASSRGGYGYTF; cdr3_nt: TGTGCCAGCAGCCGAGGAGGCTATGGCTACACCTTC
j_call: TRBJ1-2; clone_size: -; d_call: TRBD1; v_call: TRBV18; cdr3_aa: CASSLQDRVEGYTF; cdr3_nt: TGTGCCAGCTCACTACAGGACAGGGTAGAAGGCTACACCTTC
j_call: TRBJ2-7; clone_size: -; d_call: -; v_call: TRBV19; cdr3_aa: CASRRDGSYEQYF; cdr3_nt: TGTGCCAGCCGAAGGGACGGATCCTACGAGCAGTACTTC
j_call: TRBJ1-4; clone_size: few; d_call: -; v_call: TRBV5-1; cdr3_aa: CASSLRATNEKLFF; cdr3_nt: TGCGCCAGCAGCCTGAGAGCAACTAATGAAAAACTGTTTTTT
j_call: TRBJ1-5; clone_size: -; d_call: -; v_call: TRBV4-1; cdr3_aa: CASSQAGHDNQPQHF; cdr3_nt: TGCGCCAGCAGCCAAGCAGGACACGATAATCAGCCCCAGCATTTT
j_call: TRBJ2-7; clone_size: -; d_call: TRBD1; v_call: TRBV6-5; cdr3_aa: CASSHRGSPYEQYF; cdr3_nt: TGTGCCAGCAGTCACAGGGGTTCCCCCTACGAGCAGTACTTC
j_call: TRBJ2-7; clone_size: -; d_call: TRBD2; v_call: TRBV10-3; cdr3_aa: CAISESAGTTYEQYF; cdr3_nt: TGTGCCATCAGTGAGTCGGCAGGGACTACCTACGAGCAGTACTTC
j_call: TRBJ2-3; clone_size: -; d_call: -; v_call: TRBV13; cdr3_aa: CASSLTRGTQYF; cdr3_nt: TGTGCCAGCAGCCTGACTAGAGGTACGCAGTATTTT
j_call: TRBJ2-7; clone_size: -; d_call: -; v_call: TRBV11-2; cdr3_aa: CASSPRDTPVGYEQYF; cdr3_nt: TGTGCCAGCAGCCCCAGGGACACTCCCGTGGGGTACGAGCAGTACTTC
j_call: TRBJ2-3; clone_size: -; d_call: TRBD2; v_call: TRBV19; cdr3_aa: CASSIGGGSTDTQYF; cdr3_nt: TGTGCCAGTAGTATAGGGGGGGGAAGCACAGATACGCAGTATTTT
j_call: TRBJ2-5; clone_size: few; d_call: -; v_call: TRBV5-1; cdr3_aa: CASSSGRAVTETQYF; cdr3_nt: TGCGCCAGCAGCTCCGGGCGAGCGGTCACGGAGACCCAGTACTTC
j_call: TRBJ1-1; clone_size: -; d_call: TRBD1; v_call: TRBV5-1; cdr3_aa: CASSPRQGGTEAFF; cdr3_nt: TGCGCCAGCAGCCCGCGACAGGGCGGCACTGAAGCTTTCTTT
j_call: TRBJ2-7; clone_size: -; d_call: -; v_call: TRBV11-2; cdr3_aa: CASSLTIPPYEQYF; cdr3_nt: TGTGCCAGCAGCCTTACAATTCCCCCCTACGAGCAGTACTTC
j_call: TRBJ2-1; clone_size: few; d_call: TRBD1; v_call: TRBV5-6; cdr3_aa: CASSLTGANLYNEQFF; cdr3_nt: TGTGCCAGCAGCTTGACAGGGGCCAATTTATACAATGAGCAGTTCTTC
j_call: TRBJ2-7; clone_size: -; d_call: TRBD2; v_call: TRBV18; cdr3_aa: CASSRDYQTSYEQYF; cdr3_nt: TGTGCCAGCTCACGGGACTACCAAACCTCCTACGAGCAGTACTTC
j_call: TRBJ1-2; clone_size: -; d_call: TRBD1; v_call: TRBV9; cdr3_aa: CASSTDRGRYGYTF; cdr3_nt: TGTGCCAGCAGCACGGACAGGGGGCGTTATGGCTACACCTTC